Listed below are T cell receptor beta chains from one sample, sequenced in a study of blood T cell repertoires in COVID-19. Clones were sequenced by immunoSEQ multiplex PCR, and TCRdb holds only the in-frame ones, with some missing. Of approximately 310,000 clones listed, 85% are singletons. The sample consisted of PBMCs or T cells enriched from blood (not recorded which). The receptors stem from a woman aged 25 to 39 who had been exposed to COVID-19. Each CDR3 is given with its conserved first and last residue. A D gene is named only where the DNA matches it firmly. Only some rows state a clone size, as once, few, many or a class for expanded clones.

clone_size	j_call	v_call	d_call	cdr3_nt	cdr3_aa
NA	TRBJ1-5	TRBV28	NA	TGTGCCAGCAGCCCCGGGGGGGGCGGCAATCAGCCCCAGCATTTT	CASSPGGGGNQPQHF
NA	TRBJ1-2	TRBV7-2	NA	TGTGCCAGCAGCCCCCTGGGGGGAAACGATAACTATGGCTACACCTTC	CASSPLGGNDNYGYTF
NA	TRBJ1-1	TRBV6-2/TRBV6-3	NA	TGTGCCAGCAGTCCCTTCACTTCACCCGAAGCTTTCTTT	CASSPFTSPEAFF
NA	TRBJ1-1	TRBV30	NA	TGTGCCTGGAACCCCCTTGGGGGGGCGGACACTGAAGCTTTCTTT	CAWNPLGGADTEAFF
NA	TRBJ1-3	TRBV5-5	NA	TGTGCCAGCAGCTCAACAGGGTTTTCTGGAAACACCATATATTTT	CASSSTGFSGNTIYF
NA	TRBJ2-7	TRBV27	TRBD2	TGTGCCAGCAGTTGCCTTGGCGGGAGAGATTTCCACGAGCAGTACTTC	CASSCLGGRDFHEQYF
NA	TRBJ2-7	TRBV19	TRBD1	TGTGCCAGTAGTCCGGGACAGGGGGTGAACGAGCAGTACTTC	CASSPGQGVNEQYF
NA	TRBJ2-2	TRBV28	TRBD2	TGTGCCAGCAGAGACACTAGCGGGGGCCGTACCGGGGAGCTGTTTTTT	CASRDTSGGRTGELFF
few	TRBJ2-2	TRBV4-2	TRBD2	TGTGCCAGCAGCCAAGAAACTAGCGGGGGACCCGGGGAGCTGTTTTTT	CASSQETSGGPGELFF
NA	TRBJ1-2	TRBV28	TRBD1	TGTGCCAGCAAGAAACAGGGGGCTTGGGGCTATGGCTACACCTTC	CASKKQGAWGYGYTF
NA	TRBJ2-1	TRBV19	NA	TGTGCCAGTAGTATCGTTCGGACTCGGAGTAGCTCCTACAATGAGCAGTTCTTC	CASSIVRTRSSSYNEQFF
NA	TRBJ2-5	TRBV2	NA	TGTGCCAGCAGCCTCGGGATGAGCCAAGAGACCCAGTACTTC	CASSLGMSQETQYF
few	TRBJ1-6	TRBV6-1	NA	TGTGCCAGCAGTGACCAATTGGGCCTGAATTCACCCCTCCACTTT	CASSDQLGLNSPLHF
NA	TRBJ1-1	TRBV5-1	TRBD1	TGCGCCAGCAGCTTAGTGGACAGGGTAAACACTGAAGCTTTCTTT	CASSLVDRVNTEAFF
NA	TRBJ2-1	TRBV12-3/TRBV12-4	TRBD1	TGTGCCAGCAGTCGGACAGGAAGCAATGAGCAGTTCTTC	CASSRTGSNEQFF
NA	TRBJ2-7	TRBV9	NA	TGTGCCAGCAGCGTAGCGGTTCACCCCTACGAGCAGTACTTC	CASSVAVHPYEQYF
NA	TRBJ1-1	TRBV5-1	NA	TGCGCCAGCACTTTCCAGGGCGACACTGAAGCTTTCTTT	CASTFQGDTEAFF
once	TRBJ1-1	TRBV28	NA	TGTGCCAGCAGTATTATGAACACTGAAGCTTTCTTT	CASSIMNTEAFF
NA	TRBJ2-5	TRBV9	NA	TGTGCCAGCAGCCCAGGTGTGGGGGGGGGCCTCTTGGAGACCCAGTACTTC	CASSPGVGGGLLETQYF
NA	TRBJ2-7	TRBV5-1	NA	TGCGCCAGCAGCCTGAACCCCGGGGACGAGCAGTACTTC	CASSLNPGDEQYF
NA	TRBJ2-3	TRBV10-3	TRBD1	TGTGCCATCAGCATACAGGGGGCCAGGGGCACAGATACGCAGTATTTT	CAISIQGARGTDTQYF
NA	TRBJ1-1	TRBV19	NA	TGTGCCAGTAGGCAGATTATAGCTATGAACACTGAAGCTTTCTTT	CASRQIIAMNTEAFF
NA	TRBJ1-1	TRBV4-3	NA	TGCGCCAGCAGCCAAGTCGGAGGGTCCATGAACACTGAAGCTTTCTTT	CASSQVGGSMNTEAFF
few	TRBJ1-1	TRBV7-3	NA	TGTGCCAGCAGCCCAAGGACAGTACGAGCTTTCTTT	CASSPRTVRAFF
NA	TRBJ2-7	TRBV27	NA	TGTGCCAGCCGGAGTGGACAGAACTACGAGCAGTACTTC	CASRSGQNYEQYF
NA	TRBJ1-5	TRBV28	TRBD1	TGTGCCAGCAGGACAACAGGGGGCTTCAATCAGCCCCAGCATTTT	CASRTTGGFNQPQHF
few	TRBJ2-1	TRBV6-5	NA	TGTGCCAGCAGTCCTGACAGCCTCTCCTACAATGAGCAGTTCTTC	CASSPDSLSYNEQFF
NA	TRBJ2-2	TRBV5-1	NA	TGCGCCAGCAGATTTCAGGGAACGAACACCGGGGAGCTGTTTTTT	CASRFQGTNTGELFF
NA	TRBJ2-7	TRBV7-2	NA	TGTGCCACTACCGATAGCGGTTTACCCTCCTACGAGCAGTACTTC	CATTDSGLPSYEQYF
few	TRBJ1-1	TRBV28	NA	TGTGCCAGCAGTTTGGTATCTTCCTATTCGGGCACTGAAGCTTTCTTT	CASSLVSSYSGTEAFF
NA	TRBJ2-1	TRBV9	TRBD2	TGTGCCAGCAGCGTAGATATGGCGGGGGGGCGGAATGAGCAGTTCTTC	CASSVDMAGGRNEQFF
NA	TRBJ2-3	TRBV6-2/TRBV6-3	NA	TGTGCCAGCAGTGCTCCGGGACAAAGCACAGATACGCAGTATTTT	CASSAPGQSTDTQYF
NA	TRBJ2-7	TRBV19	TRBD1	TGTGCCAGTAGTATCCCCGGGACAGGGTTCTACGAGCAGTACTTC	CASSIPGTGFYEQYF
NA	TRBJ2-5	TRBV12-3/TRBV12-4	NA	TGTGCCAGCAGTTTAGCAGAGAAGGAGACCCAGTACTTC	CASSLAEKETQYF
NA	TRBJ1-6	TRBV28	TRBD1	TGTGCCAGCAGTTTAACAGGGGAATCGTATAATTCACCCCTCCACTTT	CASSLTGESYNSPLHF
NA	TRBJ1-4	TRBV19	NA	TGTGCCAGTAGTATTAACGGAGATGAGCGTGAAAAACTGTTTTTT	CASSINGDEREKLFF
few	TRBJ2-7	TRBV29-1	NA	TGCAGCGTTGTTGGGCAACCCCAGGGGCCCTACGAGCAGTACTTC	CSVVGQPQGPYEQYF
NA	TRBJ1-4	TRBV30	TRBD1	TGTGCCAGCGCCGGGACAGCCGGTGAAAAACTGTTTTTT	CASAGTAGEKLFF
NA	TRBJ2-1	TRBV2	NA	TGTGCCAGCGCAACGGTCTCCTACAATGAGCAGTTCTTC	CASATVSYNEQFF
NA	TRBJ1-2	TRBV28	TRBD1	TGTGCCAGCAGTTTCGTACAGGGGGGCCGGGGTGGCTACACCTTC	CASSFVQGGRGGYTF
NA	TRBJ1-5	TRBV7-9	TRBD1	TGTGCCAGCAGCCGAACAGGGGGCTCGGAGAATCAGCCCCAGCATTTT	CASSRTGGSENQPQHF
NA	TRBJ1-1	TRBV11-2	TRBD1	TGTGCCAGCACCCTTGGGACAGGGCCCACTGAAGCTTTCTTT	CASTLGTGPTEAFF
few	TRBJ1-2	TRBV5-1	NA	TGCGCCAGCAGCTTTTCCCGGGACATTGGGGGCTACACCTTC	CASSFSRDIGGYTF
few	TRBJ1-3	TRBV28	NA	TGTGCCAGCAGTTTATCACTTTCTGGAAACACCATATATTTT	CASSLSLSGNTIYF
NA	TRBJ1-5	TRBV7-2	TRBD1	TGTGCCAGCAGCCCCGGACAGGTGAATCAGCCCCAGCATTTT	CASSPGQVNQPQHF
NA	TRBJ2-7	TRBV9	TRBD1	TGTGCCAGCAGCTCCTCGGACAGGGGCGGGCAGTACTTC	CASSSSDRGGQYF
NA	TRBJ1-4	TRBV18	NA	TGTGCCAGCTCAGACAGACCCCCCGAAAAACTGTTTTTT	CASSDRPPEKLFF
NA	TRBJ2-1	TRBV3-1/TRBV3-2	TRBD2	TGTGCCAGCAGCCAAGCACTAGCGGGAGGCAATGAGCAGTTCTTC	CASSQALAGGNEQFF
NA	TRBJ2-1	TRBV12-3/TRBV12-4	NA	TGTGCCAGCAGTCCCGTAATATACAATGAGCAGTTCTTC	CASSPVIYNEQFF
NA	TRBJ1-1	TRBV27	NA	TGTGCCAGCAGTTTGTCCGGGGGTGAAGCTTTCTTT	CASSLSGGEAFF